Listed below are T cell receptor beta chains from one sample, sequenced in a study of CD8 T cells in Susac syndrome. Each CDR3 protein gets one entry after TCRdb re-called the immunoSEQ multiplex PCR reads with MiXCR. The sample lists 100,000 or so distinct CDR3 sequences, 85% to 95% occurring once. Sequencing was done on a sample of CD8+ T cells from PBMCs. These TCRs come from a human donor in good health. CDR3s include the opening cysteine and the closing phenylalanine or tryptophan. Each record gives: J gene, D gene, V gene, clone size, CDR3 DNA, CDR3 protein. D genes are given only for firm matches. Size is omitted from some rows. Given values are once, few, many or a class for expanded clones.

J: TRBJ1-2; D: NA; V: TRBV3-1; size: NA; DNA: TGTGCCAGCAGCCACCACGGGACGGCCTGGACTGGCTACACCTTC; CDR3: CASSHHGTAWTGYTF
J: TRBJ2-3; D: NA; V: TRBV20-1; size: NA; DNA: TGCAGTGCTACCCCGGGTAACGCAGATACGCAGTATTTT; CDR3: CSATPGNADTQYF
J: TRBJ2-3; D: TRBD2; V: TRBV12-3/TRBV12-4; size: once; DNA: TGTGCCAGCGGGGGTGGACTAGCGGGAGGCTCAGATACGCAGTATTTT; CDR3: CASGGGLAGGSDTQYF
J: TRBJ2-5; D: TRBD2; V: TRBV7-9; size: NA; DNA: TGTGCCAGCAGCTTCTTAGCGGGGAAAGAGACCCAGTACTTC; CDR3: CASSFLAGKETQYF
J: TRBJ1-2; D: NA; V: TRBV20-1; size: NA; DNA: TGCAGTGCTAGGGACGGACGTGGGGATAACTATGGCTACACCTTC; CDR3: CSARDGRGDNYGYTF
J: TRBJ1-1; D: NA; V: TRBV2; size: NA; DNA: TGTGCCAGCATGCGTGGGAACACTGAAGCTTTCTTT; CDR3: CASMRGNTEAFF
J: TRBJ2-4; D: NA; V: TRBV7-9; size: NA; DNA: TGTGCCAGCAGCTCGAGAAAGCAGGGAAACATTCAGTACTTC; CDR3: CASSSRKQGNIQYF
J: TRBJ2-2; D: NA; V: TRBV9; size: NA; DNA: TGTGCCAGCAGCGTAGCTTCCAGCGCTTCCGGGGAGCTGTTTTTT; CDR3: CASSVASSASGELFF
J: TRBJ2-3; D: TRBD2; V: TRBV20-1; size: once; DNA: TGCAGTGCTAGAGAGGGTCGCGGGGGGGCCGAGGATACGCAGTATTTT; CDR3: CSAREGRGGAEDTQYF
J: TRBJ2-3; D: TRBD2; V: TRBV12-3/TRBV12-4; size: NA; DNA: TGTGCGACAGTAGCGGGGGGGCGCCGCACAGATACGCAGTATTTT; CDR3: CATVAGGRRTDTQYF
J: TRBJ1-1; D: TRBD1; V: TRBV5-4; size: NA; DNA: TGTGCCAGCAGCGGTGGGGCGGGACAGCTCAACACTGAAGCTTTCTTT; CDR3: CASSGGAGQLNTEAFF
J: TRBJ2-2; D: NA; V: TRBV21-1; size: NA; DNA: TGTGCCAGCAGCCCGGACAGGACCCCCTCGAACACCGGGGAGCTGTTTTTT; CDR3: CASSPDRTPSNTGELFF